These T cell receptor beta chains were read from a single sample in a study of blood T cells in healthy people across ages. TCRdb redid the calling of the 5' RACE reads with MiXCR, one entry per CDR3 protein. The table lists about 1,500,000 distinct CDR3 sequences, roughly 30% of them singletons. Sequencing was performed on blood. These receptors were obtained from a woman aged 25 to 39 in good health. Each CDR3 is given with its conserved first and last residue. D genes are given only for firm matches. Clone size is not always given. Where it is, it says once, few, many or a class for expanded clones.

D,J,V,size,DNA,CDR3
TRBD2,TRBJ2-5,TRBV10-3,few,TGTGCCATCATGGCGGGAGGGGGGGAGACCCGGTACTTC,CAIMAGGGETRYF
TRBD2,TRBJ2-7,TRBV28,few,TGTGCCAGCAGTTCGTGGACTAGCGGGGGAGACTACGAGCAGTACTTC,CASSSWTSGGDYEQYF
TRBD1,TRBJ2-7,TRBV15,many,TGTGCCACCAGCGGGGACAGGGAAGCCTACGAGCAGTACTTC,CATSGDREAYEQYF
NA,TRBJ1-3,TRBV7-6,NA,TGTGCCAGCAGCGATACAGGAAGGGTTGGAAACACCATATATTTT,CASSDTGRVGNTIYF
NA,TRBJ1-1,TRBV19,NA,TGTTCCAGTAGTATTGCCGGGGACACTGAAGCTTTCTTT,CSSSIAGDTEAFF
TRBD1,TRBJ2-1,TRBV10-2,few,TGCGCCAGCAGTGATGTAGGACAGGGGGAGAATGAGCAGTTCTTC,CASSDVGQGENEQFF
NA,TRBJ2-5,TRBV28,few,TGTGCCAGCAGCCACCCCACCCCCATAGGGGAGATCCAAGAGACCCAGTACTTC,CASSHPTPIGEIQETQYF
NA,TRBJ1-2,TRBV20-1,few,TGCAGTGCTAGAGAAGGGTCCGCTAACTATGGCTACACCTTC,CSAREGSANYGYTF
TRBD1,TRBJ2-5,TRBV18,once,TGTGCCAGCTCACTAGGACAGGGGAGAGACGAGCACTACTTC,CASSLGQGRDEHYF
NA,TRBJ2-7,TRBV4-1,many,TGCGCCAGCAGACTTCAAGCCGGGGGCTTAGTGTACGAGCAGTACTTC,CASRLQAGGLVYEQYF
NA,TRBJ2-5,TRBV19,many,TGTGCCAGCAGTACGCGGGGAGCGGAGACCCAGTACTTC,CASSTRGAETQYF
NA,TRBJ1-5,TRBV12-3/TRBV12-4,NA,TGTGCCAACAGTTTTGGTAGCAATCAGCCCCAGCATTTT,CANSFGSNQPQHF
TRBD2,TRBJ2-7,TRBV20-1,few,TGCAGTGCTTTCGCCGGGGAGGGGAACCACTACGAGCAGTACTTC,CSAFAGEGNHYEQYF
NA,TRBJ2-1,TRBV24-1,NA,TGTGCCACCGGTGGGACCCCCGGGGTTTACGATGAGCGGTTCTTC,CATGGTPGVYDERFF
TRBD1,TRBJ1-5,TRBV12-3/TRBV12-4,few,TGTGCCAGCAGTTTCGGGGCAGGGGGCGGTCAGCCCCAGCATTTT,CASSFGAGGGQPQHF
TRBD1,TRBJ2-7,TRBV27,NA,TGTGCCAGCAGTGGTCTGGGGACAGGGCCTCACGAGCAGTACTTC,CASSGLGTGPHEQYF
NA,TRBJ2-2,TRBV7-2,NA,TGTGCCAGCACCGAACAGGTTTTTTCCATCGATCGGCTGTTTTTT,CASTEQVFSIDRLFF
TRBD1,TRBJ2-1,TRBV20-1,NA,TGCAGTGCTCGAAAAAACGGACAGGGACGGAATGAGCAGTTCTTC,CSARKNGQGRNEQFF
TRBD2,TRBJ2-1,TRBV7-9,many,TGTGCCAGCAGCAAAGGGACTAGCGGGACTAGCTACAATGAGCAGTTCTTC,CASSKGTSGTSYNEQFF
TRBD2,TRBJ2-1,TRBV7-2,many,TGTGCCAGCAGCGGGACTAGGGAGTACAATGAGCAGTTCTTC,CASSGTREYNEQFF
TRBD2,TRBJ2-7,TRBV5-1,many,TGCGCCAGCAAGGCGGCAGGGACTACCGACGAGCAGTACTTC,CASKAAGTTDEQYF
NA,TRBJ2-2,TRBV12-3/TRBV12-4,NA,TGTGCCAGCAGTTTCCGCCAGGACCCCACCGGGGAGCTGTTTTTT,CASSFRQDPTGELFF
TRBD2,TRBJ2-7,TRBV6-4,many,TGTGCCAGCAGTGACCGGGGGGTTACTAGTACAACCTACGAGCAGTACTTC,CASSDRGVTSTTYEQYF
NA,TRBJ2-3,TRBV5-1,NA,TGCGCCAGCGGCCTTCGACAGGGAGGGAGAACAGATACGCAGTATTTT,CASGLRQGGRTDTQYF
TRBD1,TRBJ2-2,TRBV7-9,NA,TGTGCCTACCCGGCAGGGGGCCACGGGGAGCTGTTTTTT,CAYPAGGHGELFF
NA,TRBJ2-1,TRBV27,NA,TGTGCCAGCAGGCAGTTGAATGAGCAGTTCTTC,CASRQLNEQFF
TRBD1,TRBJ2-7,TRBV28,NA,TGTGCCAGCAGTTACTCCGGGACAGGGATCGAGCAGTACTTC,CASSYSGTGIEQYF
NA,TRBJ2-1,TRBV9,NA,TGTGCCAGCAGCGTCAGGGGAGGGTCCTACAATGAGCAGTTCTTC,CASSVRGGSYNEQFF
TRBD1,TRBJ2-6,TRBV28,many,TGTGCCAGCAGCTCCATTGGGACAGGGGCCTCCTCTGGGGCCAACGTCCTGACTTTC,CASSSIGTGASSGANVLTF
NA,TRBJ1-1,TRBV3-1,few,TGTGCCAGCAGCCACCTAGACAGGCCGAACACTGAAGCTTTCTTT,CASSHLDRPNTEAFF
NA,TRBJ2-7,TRBV5-1,NA,TGCGCCAGCAGCTTGGCCGGCCAGGCCATCTACGAGCAGTACTTC,CASSLAGQAIYEQYF
NA,TRBJ1-2,TRBV2,few,TGTGCCAGCAGTGAGGCGAGGGAGGGCTATGGCTACACCTTC,CASSEAREGYGYTF
NA,TRBJ2-3,TRBV11-2,NA,TGTGCCAGCAGCTCACCGAGGGTCTTGGGCACGCAGTATTTT,CASSSPRVLGTQYF
TRBD2,TRBJ2-1,TRBV20-1,few,TGCAGTGCTCAACCGGGACTAGCGGGACTGAATGAGCAGTTCTTC,CSAQPGLAGLNEQFF
NA,TRBJ2-5,TRBV28,NA,TGTGCCAGCACCCCACCGGAAGGGGGTAATCAAGAGACCCAGTACTTC,CASTPPEGGNQETQYF
TRBD1,TRBJ2-3,TRBV12-3/TRBV12-4,few,TGTGCCAGCAGCACCCGGACAGGGATTACAGATACGCAGTATTTT,CASSTRTGITDTQYF
NA,TRBJ1-6,TRBV21-1,NA,TGTGCCAGCAGCAAAGCCTCCTCGGGGAAGGAATATAATTCACCCCTCCACTTT,CASSKASSGKEYNSPLHF
TRBD1,TRBJ1-2,TRBV7-9,many,TGTGCCAGCAGCTTAGCACAGGGGGAAGGCTACACCTTC,CASSLAQGEGYTF
NA,TRBJ2-3,TRBV20-1,few,TGCAGTGCTAGATCGGCGGAGATCACAGATACGCAGTATTTT,CSARSAEITDTQYF
NA,TRBJ2-3,TRBV6-5,NA,TGTGCCACCAGGGTTGGCGGGGCTAACACAGATACGCAGTATTTT,CATRVGGANTDTQYF
NA,TRBJ1-6,TRBV9,few,TGTGCCAGCAGCGAAAAGGAACGGAGCTCCTATAATTCACCCCTCCACTTT,CASSEKERSSYNSPLHF
NA,TRBJ2-4,TRBV10-3,few,TGTGCCATCAGTGAATACGGACCCAAAAACATTCAGTACTTC,CAISEYGPKNIQYF
NA,TRBJ1-2,TRBV5-1,few,TGCGCCAGCAGCGGGGGTGCGGGATCTGGCTACACCTTC,CASSGGAGSGYTF
NA,TRBJ1-6,TRBV6-4,NA,TGTGCCAGCAGTCTCGGCCGGTTGGGCGATTCACCCCTCCACTTT,CASSLGRLGDSPLHF
TRBD1,TRBJ1-1,TRBV9,few,TGTGCCAGCAGCGTTTCCGGGACAGAGAAGAACACTGAAGCTTTCTTT,CASSVSGTEKNTEAFF
TRBD2,TRBJ2-5,TRBV3-1,NA,TGTGCCAGCTCCGGGCTAGCGGAGGCTCGGGTAGAGACCCAGTACTTC,CASSGLAEARVETQYF
NA,TRBJ1-5,TRBV20-1,NA,TGCAGTGCTAGAACCGTAGGGATTTATCAGCCCCAGCATTTT,CSARTVGIYQPQHF
TRBD2,TRBJ2-2,TRBV4-3,NA,TGCGCCAGCAGCCAGGACGGACTAGCGAGGAACACCGGGGAGCTGTTTTTT,CASSQDGLARNTGELFF
NA,TRBJ2-1,TRBV18,NA,TGTGCCAGCTCACTGGGGGTTAAAGACAATGAGCAGTTCTTC,CASSLGVKDNEQFF
NA,TRBJ1-2,TRBV6-1,NA,TGTGCCAACAAGGACAGCATCCGTGGCTACACCTTC,CANKDSIRGYTF
NA,TRBJ2-7,TRBV30,NA,TGTGCCTGGAGTACCCAGGTGGGGATCGAGCAGTACTTC,CAWSTQVGIEQYF
TRBD2,TRBJ2-5,TRBV7-2,few,TGCGCCAGCAGCTTCGGCGGGAGTTTGAATGAGCAGTACTTC,CASSFGGSLNEQYF
NA,TRBJ2-7,TRBV3-1,few,TGTGCCAGCAGCCAAATGGCAGGCGGCGAGCAGTACTTC,CASSQMAGGEQYF
NA,TRBJ1-6,TRBV25-1,NA,TGTGCCAGCGAGGGGGGTACGGATAATTCACCCCTCCACTTT,CASEGGTDNSPLHF